The source of this T cell receptor (beta chain) is a study of T-cell reconstitution after alpha-beta-depleted transplantation in children. V was clipped by 3 bases and J by 7 bases; unmatched bases: 9. The CDR3 length is 15 residues. CDR1 and CDR2 (germline): SGHTA, FQGNSA. Unique molecular identifiers tagged the TCRbeta library. TCRdb processed the PCR reads anew with MiXCR; each CDR3 protein has one entry. The sample lists about 500,000 distinct CDR3 sequences, 30% to 35% seen once, with roughly 2.5% in the top ten. In this sample, this clonotype turned up once. This rearrangement joins TRBV7-2 to TRBJ2-1; TRBD2 agrees at 7 bases. The material sequenced was PBMCs from the stem cell graft donor, taken from the stem cell graft. This TCR came from a human donor who donated a stem cell graft to a child with aplastic anemia. The CDR3 sequence is CASSFGAGAGNEQFF. CDR3 DNA: TGTGCCAGCAGCTTCGGGGCGGGAGCGGGAAATGAGCAGTTCTTC.